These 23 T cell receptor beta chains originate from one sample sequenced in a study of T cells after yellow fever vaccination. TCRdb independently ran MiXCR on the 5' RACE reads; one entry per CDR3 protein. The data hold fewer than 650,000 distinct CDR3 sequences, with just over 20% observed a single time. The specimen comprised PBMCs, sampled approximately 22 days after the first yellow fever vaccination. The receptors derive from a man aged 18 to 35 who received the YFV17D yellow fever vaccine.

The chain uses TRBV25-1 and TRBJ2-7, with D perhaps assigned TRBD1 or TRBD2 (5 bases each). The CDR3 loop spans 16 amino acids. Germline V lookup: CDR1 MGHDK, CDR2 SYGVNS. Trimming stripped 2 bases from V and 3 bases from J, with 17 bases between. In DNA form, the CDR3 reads TGTGCCAGCAGTGAAAAGGTCCGGGGACCAAACTACGAGCAGTACGTC. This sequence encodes CASSEKVRGPNYEQYV.

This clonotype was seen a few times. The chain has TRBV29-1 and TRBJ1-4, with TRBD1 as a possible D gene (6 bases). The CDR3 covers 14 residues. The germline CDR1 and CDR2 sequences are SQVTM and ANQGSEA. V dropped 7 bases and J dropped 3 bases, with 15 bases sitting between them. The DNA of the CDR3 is TGCAGCGCCCTGACGGGGGGCTCTAATGAAAAACTGTTTTTT. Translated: CSALTGGSNEKLFF. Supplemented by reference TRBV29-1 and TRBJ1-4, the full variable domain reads SAVISQKPSRDICQRGTSLTIQCQVDSQVTMMFWYRQQPGQSLTLIATANQGSEATYESGFVIDKFPISRPNLTFSTLTVSNMSPEDSSIYLCSALTGGSNEKLFFGSGTQLSVL.

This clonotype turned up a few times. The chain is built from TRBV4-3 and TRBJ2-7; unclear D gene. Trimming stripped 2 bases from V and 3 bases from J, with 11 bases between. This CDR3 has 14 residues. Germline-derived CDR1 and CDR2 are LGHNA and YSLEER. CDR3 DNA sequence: TGCGCCAGCAGCCAATCACGGCTGAGCTACGAGCAGTACTTC. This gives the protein CASSQSRLSYEQYF.

CDR3: CASSLEQGYNEQFF. The CDR3 DNA is TGTGCCAGCAGTTTAGAACAGGGTTACAATGAGCAGTTCTTC. The V and J genes are TRBV12-3 or TRBV12-4 and TRBJ2-1; tentatively, D is TRBD1 (6 bases). The V end was cut by 1 base, the J end by 4 bases, with 8 bases between. This CDR3 has 14 amino acids.

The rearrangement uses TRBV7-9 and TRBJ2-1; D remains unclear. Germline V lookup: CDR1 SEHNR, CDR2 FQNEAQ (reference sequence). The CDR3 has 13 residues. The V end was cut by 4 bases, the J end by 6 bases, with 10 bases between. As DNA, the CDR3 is TGTGCCAGCAGCTCCGAGATAGGCAATGAGCAGTTCTTC. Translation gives CASSSEIGNEQFF.

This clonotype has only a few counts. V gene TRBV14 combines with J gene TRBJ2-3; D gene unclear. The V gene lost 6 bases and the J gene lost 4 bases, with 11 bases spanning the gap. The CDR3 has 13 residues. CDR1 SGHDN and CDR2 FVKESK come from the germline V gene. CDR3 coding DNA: TGTGCCAGCAGACCCGGACCATCAGATACGCAGTATTTT. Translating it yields CASRPGPSDTQYF.

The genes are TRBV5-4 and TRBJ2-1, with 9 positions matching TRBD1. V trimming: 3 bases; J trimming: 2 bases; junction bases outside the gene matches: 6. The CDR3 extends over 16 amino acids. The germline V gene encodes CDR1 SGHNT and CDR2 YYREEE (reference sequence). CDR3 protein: CASSWDRVQTYNEQFF. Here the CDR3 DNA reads TGTGCCAGCAGCTGGGACAGGGTCCAAACCTACAATGAGCAGTTCTTC.

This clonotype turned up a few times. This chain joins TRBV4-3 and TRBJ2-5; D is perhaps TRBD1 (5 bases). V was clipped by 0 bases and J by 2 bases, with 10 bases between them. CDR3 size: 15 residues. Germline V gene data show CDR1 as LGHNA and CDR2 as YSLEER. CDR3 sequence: CASSQDQGQQETQYF. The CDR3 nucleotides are TGCGCCAGCAGCCAAGATCAAGGACAACAAGAGACCCAGTACTTC.

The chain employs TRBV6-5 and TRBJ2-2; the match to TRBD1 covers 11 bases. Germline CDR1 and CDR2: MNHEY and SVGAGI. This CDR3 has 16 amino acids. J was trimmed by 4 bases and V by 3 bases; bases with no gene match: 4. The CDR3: CASSYDGTGGTGELFF. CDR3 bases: TGTGCCAGCAGTTATGACGGGACAGGGGGCACCGGGGAGCTGTTTTTT.

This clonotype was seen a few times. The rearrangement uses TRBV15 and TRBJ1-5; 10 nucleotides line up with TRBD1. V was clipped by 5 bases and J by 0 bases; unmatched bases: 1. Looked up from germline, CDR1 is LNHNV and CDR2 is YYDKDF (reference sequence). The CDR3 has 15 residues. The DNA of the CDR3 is TGTGCCACCAGCGGGGACAGGGGTAGCAATCAGCCCCAGCATTTT. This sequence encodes CATSGDRGSNQPQHF. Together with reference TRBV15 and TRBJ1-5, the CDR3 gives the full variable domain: DAMVIQNPRYQVTQFGKPVTLSCSQTLNHNVMYWYQQKSSQAPKLLFHYYDKDFNNEADTPDNFQSRRPNTSFCFLDIRSPGLGDTAMYLCATSGDRGSNQPQHFGDGTRLSIL.

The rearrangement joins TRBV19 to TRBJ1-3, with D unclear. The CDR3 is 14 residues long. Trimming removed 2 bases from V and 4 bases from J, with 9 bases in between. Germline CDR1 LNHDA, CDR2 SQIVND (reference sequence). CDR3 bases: TGTGCCAGTAGTATATATGGGTACGGAAACACCATATATTTT. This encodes CASSIYGYGNTIYF.

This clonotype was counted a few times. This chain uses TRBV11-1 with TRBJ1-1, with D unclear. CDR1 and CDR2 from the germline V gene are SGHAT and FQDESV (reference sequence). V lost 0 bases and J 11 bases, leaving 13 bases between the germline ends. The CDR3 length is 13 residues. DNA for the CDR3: TGTGCCAGCAGCTTAGCGATGGCGTCCGCGGCTTTCTTT. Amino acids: CASSLAMASAAFF.

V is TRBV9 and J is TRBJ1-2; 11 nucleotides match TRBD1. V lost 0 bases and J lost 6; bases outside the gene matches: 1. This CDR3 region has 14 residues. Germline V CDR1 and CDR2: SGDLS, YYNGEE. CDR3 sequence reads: CASSVGTGGDGYTF. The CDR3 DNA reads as TGTGCCAGCAGCGTAGGGACAGGGGGCGATGGCTACACCTTC.

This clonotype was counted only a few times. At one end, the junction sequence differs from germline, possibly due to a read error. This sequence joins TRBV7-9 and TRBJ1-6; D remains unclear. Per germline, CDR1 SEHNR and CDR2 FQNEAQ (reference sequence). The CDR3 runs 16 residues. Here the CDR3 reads CASSSMDLSNNSPLHF. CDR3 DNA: TGTGCCAGCAGCTCAATGGATCTCTCCAATAATTCACCCCTCCACTTT.

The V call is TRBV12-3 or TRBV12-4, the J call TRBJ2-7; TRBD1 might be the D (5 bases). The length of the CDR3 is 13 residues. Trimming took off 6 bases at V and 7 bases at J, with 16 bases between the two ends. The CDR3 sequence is CASRLIGAREQYV. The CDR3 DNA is TGTGCCAGCAGGCTCATTGGGGCTCGGGAGCAGTACGTC.

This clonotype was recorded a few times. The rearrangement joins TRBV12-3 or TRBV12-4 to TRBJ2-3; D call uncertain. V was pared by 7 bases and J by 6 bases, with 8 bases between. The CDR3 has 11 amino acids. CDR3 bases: TGTGCCAGCACCACAGACGATACGCAGTATTTT. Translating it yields CASTTDDTQYF.

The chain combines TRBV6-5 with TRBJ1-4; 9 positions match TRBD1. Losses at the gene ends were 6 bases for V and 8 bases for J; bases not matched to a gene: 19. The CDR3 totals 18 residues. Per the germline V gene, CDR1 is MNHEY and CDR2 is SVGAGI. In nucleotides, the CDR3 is TGTGCCAGCAGCTTACTACCGGGACAGGGTACGTGGGCGGAAAAACTGTTTTTT. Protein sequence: CASSLLPGQGTWAEKLFF.

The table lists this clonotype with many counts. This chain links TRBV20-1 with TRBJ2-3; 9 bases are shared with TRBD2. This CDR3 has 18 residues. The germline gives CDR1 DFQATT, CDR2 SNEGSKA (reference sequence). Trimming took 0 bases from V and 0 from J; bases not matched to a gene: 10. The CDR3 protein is CSAREITSGGLSTDTQYF. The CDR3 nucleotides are TGCAGTGCTAGAGAAATTACCAGCGGGGGGCTGAGCACAGATACGCAGTATTTT.

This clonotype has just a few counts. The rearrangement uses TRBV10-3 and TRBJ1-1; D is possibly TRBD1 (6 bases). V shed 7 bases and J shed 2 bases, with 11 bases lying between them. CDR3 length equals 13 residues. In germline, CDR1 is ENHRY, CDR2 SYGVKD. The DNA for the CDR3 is TGTGCCATCATGGGACATCTAAACACTGAAGCTTTCTTT. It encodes CAIMGHLNTEAFF.

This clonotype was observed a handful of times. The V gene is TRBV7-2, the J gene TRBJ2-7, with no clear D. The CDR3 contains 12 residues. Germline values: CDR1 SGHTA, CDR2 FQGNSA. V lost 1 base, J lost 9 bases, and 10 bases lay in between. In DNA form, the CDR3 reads TGTGCCAGCAGCTTAGGTTGGACGTGGCAGTACTTC. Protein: CASSLGWTWQYF.

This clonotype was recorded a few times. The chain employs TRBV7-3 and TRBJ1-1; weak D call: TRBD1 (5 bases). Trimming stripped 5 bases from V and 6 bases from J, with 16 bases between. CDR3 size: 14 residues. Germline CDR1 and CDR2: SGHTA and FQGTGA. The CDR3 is CASSTGGGLAEAFF. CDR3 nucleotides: TGTGCCAGCAGCACGGGGGGAGGGCTCGCTGAAGCTTTCTTT.

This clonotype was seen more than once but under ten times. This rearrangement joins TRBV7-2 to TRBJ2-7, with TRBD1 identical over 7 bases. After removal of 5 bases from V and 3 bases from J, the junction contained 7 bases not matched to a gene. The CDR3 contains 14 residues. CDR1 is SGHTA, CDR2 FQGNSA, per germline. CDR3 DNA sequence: TGTGCCAGCAGCACGTCCGGACAGGTCTACGAGCAGTACTTC. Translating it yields CASSTSGQVYEQYF. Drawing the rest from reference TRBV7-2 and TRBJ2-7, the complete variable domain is GAGVSQSPSNKVTEKGKDVELRCDPISGHTALYWYRQSLGQGLEFLIYFQGNSAPDKSGLPSDRFSAERTGGSVSTLTIQRTQQEDSAVYLCASSTSGQVYEQYFGPGTRLTVT.

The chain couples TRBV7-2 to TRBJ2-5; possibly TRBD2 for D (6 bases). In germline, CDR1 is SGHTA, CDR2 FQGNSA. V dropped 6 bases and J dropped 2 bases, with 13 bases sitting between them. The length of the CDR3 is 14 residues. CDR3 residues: CASSNGLTQETQYF. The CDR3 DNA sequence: TGTGCCAGCAGTAATGGACTAACACAAGAGACCCAGTACTTC.